This T cell receptor beta chain was sequenced during a study of Ad26.COV2.S vaccination and SARS-CoV-2 variants. Treatment: about 20 received Ad26.COV2.S at low or high dose, single or two shots; a few received placebo; per-sample allocation not given. Material that was analyzed had been drawn on day 63 after the first vaccine or placebo injection. Based in Boston, the donor was an adult of 18-55 years. Data came from immunoSEQ multiplex PCR; TCRdb stores just in-frame clones and leaves some out. This sample has about 350,000 clones, with roughly 91% found just once. The sample here was peripheral blood, taken in a trial of Ad26.COV2.S vaccine versus placebo. The receptor was derived from a person between 18 and 65 years old who received the Ad26.COV2.S COVID-19 vaccine or a placebo.

The CDR3: CASSPGQGVSSYEQYF. CDR3 nucleotides: TGTGCCAGCAGCCCGGGACAGGGGGTTTCTTCCTACGAGCAGTACTTC. This chain connects TRBV7-6 to TRBJ2-7; TRBD1 aligns across 11 bases. After removal of 5 bases from V and 1 base from J, the junction contained 7 bases not matched to a gene. Per germline, CDR1 SGHVS and CDR2 FNYEAQ. CDR3 length: 16 amino acids. The full variable domain, rest sourced from reference TRBV7-6 and TRBJ2-7, is GAGVSQSPRYKVTKRGQDVALRCDPISGHVSLYWYRQALGQGPEFLTYFNYEAQQDKSGLPNDRFSAERPEGSISTLTIQRTEQRDSAMYRCASSPGQGVSSYEQYFGPGTRLTVT.